The sequence of this TCR beta chain was determined in a study of blood T cell repertoires in COVID-19. Study-level background: The United States, Italy and Spain were the sources of the acute and convalescent COVID-19 samples. T cells, B-cell-depleted T cells, or PBMCs supplied cDNA or gDNA.

CDR1 and CDR2 from the germline V gene are WNHNN and SYGVQD (reference sequence). CDR3 size: 13 residues. Trimming took off 5 bases at V and 9 bases at J, with 14 bases between the two ends. Original methodology: The authors estimated nucleated cell counts from reference gene primer amplification. Assay: immunoSEQ multiplex PCR; the TCRdb copy retains only in-frame clones and omits some. That table gives V, J and clone size, and the DNA gave D and trimming. The sample yields under 150,000 clones, just under 90% seen once. The specimen sequenced was peripheral blood. J is TRBJ2-1 and V is TRBV10-1; D is unresolved. The receptor was isolated from a woman aged 45 to 65 with acute or convalescent COVID-19. CDR3 amino acids: CASSREEFTEQFF. DNA for the CDR3: TGCGCCAGCAGTCGCGAGGAGTTTACTGAGCAGTTCTTC.